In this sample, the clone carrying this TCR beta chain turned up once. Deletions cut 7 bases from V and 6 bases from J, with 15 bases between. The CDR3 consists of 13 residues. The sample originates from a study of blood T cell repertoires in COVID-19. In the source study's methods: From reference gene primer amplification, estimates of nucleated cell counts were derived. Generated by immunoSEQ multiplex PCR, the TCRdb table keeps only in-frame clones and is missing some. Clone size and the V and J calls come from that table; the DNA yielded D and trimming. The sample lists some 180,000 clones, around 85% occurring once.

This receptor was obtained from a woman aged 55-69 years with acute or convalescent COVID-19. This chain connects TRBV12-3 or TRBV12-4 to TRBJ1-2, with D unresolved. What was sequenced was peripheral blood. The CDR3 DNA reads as TGTGCCAGCACCCTGGGGAGGTCCCATGGCTACACCTTC. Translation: CASTLGRSHGYTF.